This T cell receptor beta chain was profiled in a study of shared clonotypes between healthy human individuals (dated by TCRdb to 2018 to 2020). Describing the broader study: A couple of women and a few men aged 18 to 49 years were included in the cohort. For each donor, CD4 naive and CD4 memory were each given three plates, CD8 naive was given two plates, and CD8 memory was given one plate. Blood TCR repertoires of about five healthy adults were deeply sequenced to estimate repertoire size and the extent of clonotype sharing between individuals. Libraries were prepared and TCR repertoires were sequenced by different laboratories using diverse techniques, in order to increase sequencing depth and limit assay-specific biases. Per donor, leukapheresis produced somewhere between about 0.85 and 10 billion PBMCs. General study outcomes and caveats: Because the study included only a small number of donors, the genetic and exposure-history diversity represented was limited. Compared with non-shared clonotypes, the clonotypes found in all four sorted-subset donors had higher generation probabilities. Across a handful of donors, roughly 5.4% of naive CD4, more than 3% of naive CD8, roughly 2.2% of memory CD4, and approximately 0.4% of memory CD8 clonotypes were shared. Pairwise subsampling indicated that sequencing depth was expected to affect the degree of clonotype sharing among donors. Incomplete sequencing was indicated by rarefaction of sorted-subset datasets, despite the large sequencing depth. Naive subsets generally had larger estimated clonotype richness than memory subsets. Sampling was restricted to blood, and TCR repertoires in tissue are likely to differ from TCR repertoires in blood.

Including cysteine and phenylalanine, the CDR3 has 14 amino acids. Only the CDR3 part of the read is kept: 42 bases, read in frame from the first base. V is pared back by 0 bases and J by 7 bases, with 11 bases lying between the germline termini. Sequences SGHDT (CDR1) and YYEEEE (CDR2) are obtained from the germline V gene. Healthy HIV-negative adults with no recently reported acute infections or vaccinations were included as donors. All donors were Caucasian adults living in Nashville, Tennessee, USA. CD4+ T cells were enriched by magnetic negative selection, after which naive cells were positively selected on CD45RA and the negative fraction was taken as the memory subset. After blood collection by leukapheresis, PBMCs were isolated using Ficoll-Histopaque density gradient centrifugation and then cryopreserved in the vapor phase of liquid nitrogen. Analytical flow cytometry was used to check the purity and quantity of each magnetically sorted T cell population. Each sorted fraction had its genomic DNA isolated and then quantified by UV absorbance on a Nanodrop 2000c.

In the case of this clone: Which antigen it targets is not known. Base qualities are not at hand, and no much larger clone is one base apart.

Using the deep immunoSEQ assay, TCR CDR3 regions were amplified from genomic DNA by multiplex PCR. For each cell subset, the extracted genomic DNA was distributed evenly across all wells of several immunoSEQ 96-well plates, and each plate served as one replicate. For sorted subsets, each replicate PCR was loaded with around 220 ng genomic DNA, equivalent to some 31,000 T cell genomes. The purified libraries were quantified using a Qubit 3.0 fluorometer, sized with a Bioanalyzer 2100, and then quantified again using the KAPA Library Quantification kit. Every immunoSEQ 96-well plate was sequenced on a separate single-read 150-cycle Illumina NextSeq 550 flow cell. For the original study's pipeline: Because the immunoSEQ output held only junctional sequences and lacked quality scores, the filtering could not match the filtering applied to full-length reads. Sequences were annotated with PyIR, a Python wrapper for IgBLAST v1.9, using IMGT germline references to assign V/J genes and CDR3. Reads with weak V/J assignments (E-value above 1e-6), missing CDR3, stop codons, out-of-frame junctions, or ambiguous translated residues were removed. V3J clonotypes were defined by identical inferred V gene, J gene, and CDR3 amino acid sequence. Percentage overlap between repertoires was calculated by dividing the number of shared unique clonotypes by the size of the smaller repertoire. RTK rarefaction, the Chao1 estimator, and Recon v2.1 estimates of unobserved clonotypes were used to assess repertoire richness. Generation probabilities for all TCRbeta clonotypes obtained by the gDNA method from four donors were computed using OLGA. In its TCRdb copy, this immuneACCESS table keeps in-frame sequences only and misses some clones. Where compared with another copy, unresolved V genes explain less than half of these, and the others have no known cause. Clone size and V and J calls were adopted from that table, with D and trimming inferred from the DNA. Here the sample has about 1.1 million clones; 75% to 85% occur a single time. The leading ten clones occupy about 0.52% of the sample.

The source material was memory CD4+ T cells from PBMCs. Reading the label with the study, this specimen's cell subset or site is: CD45RA-negative fraction. The sequence is built from TRBV5-6 and TRBJ2-1, with no reliable assignment of the D segment. This clonotype originated in a man aged 18 to 29 in good health. Some clones in this sample may be carry-over from other donors' samples. The CDR3 loop reads CASSLDRRENEQFF. The DNA is as follows: TGTGCCAGCAGCTTGGACCGAAGGGAAAATGAGCAGTTCTTC.